A selection of T cell receptor beta chains follows, all from one sample in a study of cytomegalovirus exposure and HLA in healthy donors. Measured with immunoSEQ multiplex PCR; TCRdb has only the in-frame clones, and not every one. The sample consists of some 170,000 clones, 81% of them appearing once. Material for sequencing was PBMCs. These TCRs come from a young woman in good health and CMV-seropositive. Each CDR3 is given with its conserved first and last residue. The D gene is left open where the match is weak. Clone sizes are given selectively: once, few, many, or a class where the clone is expanded.

>.|TRBV5-4|TRBD1|TRBJ1-6
TGTGCCAGCAGCTTGAACAGGGGAAACTCACCCCTCCACTTT
CASSLNRGNSPLHF
>.|TRBV2|TRBD1|TRBJ2-5
TGTGCCAGCGGGACAGGGGGACAGGAGACCCAGTACTTC
CASGTGGQETQYF
>few|TRBV15|.|TRBJ2-2
TGTGCCACCAGCAGAGATCCCGGGGTAGCGGTGAACACCGGGGAGCTGTTTTTT
CATSRDPGVAVNTGELFF
>.|TRBV7-2|.|TRBJ2-1
TGTGCCAGCAGCTTAGCGCGGGGAGGTGACAATGAGCAGTTCTTC
CASSLARGGDNEQFF
>.|TRBV28|TRBD1|TRBJ1-2
TGTGCCAGCAGACCGACAGGGGGCTATGGCTACACCTTC
CASRPTGGYGYTF
>.|TRBV27|TRBD2|TRBJ2-7
TGTGCCAGCCCTGGGGAGCTTCCTTATTTCGGGGGGGACGAGCAGTACTTC
CASPGELPYFGGDEQYF
>.|TRBV7-9|.|TRBJ1-4
TGTGCCAGCAGCATGGGAGCCCGGCGTGAAAAACTGTTTTTT
CASSMGARREKLFF
>.|TRBV7-6|.|TRBJ1-5
TGTGCCAGCAGCTTAGCCGATGCAGGGCAGCCCCAGCATTTT
CASSLADAGQPQHF
>.|TRBV9|.|TRBJ2-5
TGTGCCAGCAGCGTAGTCCCGGGACTTTCCCAAGAGACCCAGTACTTC
CASSVVPGLSQETQYF
>.|TRBV7-9|TRBD2|TRBJ2-1
TGTGCCAGCAGCGACCGGGGGGGCCGGCGAGAGCAGTTCTTC
CASSDRGGRREQFF
>.|TRBV18|.|TRBJ1-1
TGTGCCAGCTCACCACGTCCGGGAAAGGACACTGAAGCTTTCTTT
CASSPRPGKDTEAFF
>.|TRBV9|TRBD1|TRBJ2-3
TGTGCCAGCAGCGGACAGGGGAGCACAGATACGCAGTATTTT
CASSGQGSTDTQYF
>.|TRBV30|TRBD2|TRBJ2-5
TGTGCCTGGAGTGTAGTAGCGGGGGATCCTGAAGAGACCCAGTACTTC
CAWSVVAGDPEETQYF
>.|TRBV9|.|TRBJ2-3
TGTGCCAGCAGCGTAGGCGTGGGGGGGCCGCAAGATACGCAGTATTTT
CASSVGVGGPQDTQYF
>.|TRBV28|TRBD1|TRBJ1-4
TGTGCCAGCAGGACAGGGTCGTTTCGGGAAAAACTGTTTTTT
CASRTGSFREKLFF
>once|TRBV6-6|.|TRBJ1-3
TGTGCCAGCAGCCGGGGGGTCGCATTGGCAGGAAACACCATATATTTT
CASSRGVALAGNTIYF
>.|TRBV2|.|TRBJ2-7
TGTGCCAGCAGTGGCGTTGACAGATCCTACGAGCAGTACTTC
CASSGVDRSYEQYF
>.|TRBV5-1|.|TRBJ2-7
TGCGCCAGCAGCGCCACAGGTAACGAGCAGTACTTC
CASSATGNEQYF
>.|TRBV19|TRBD1|TRBJ1-1
TGTGCCAGTAGTATCGGCTTCAGGGGGACTGAAGCTTTCTTT
CASSIGFRGTEAFF
>.|TRBV15|.|TRBJ2-3
TGTGCCACCAGCAGAGATCCAGGGGGGTATACGCAGTATTTT
CATSRDPGGYTQYF
>.|TRBV11-2|.|TRBJ2-1
TGTGCCAGCAACCCGACGAGCGGGTTCTCCTACAATGAGCAGTTCTTC
CASNPTSGFSYNEQFF
>.|TRBV11-2|.|TRBJ2-7
TGTGCCAGCAGCTTAGTCCAGGGGTCCTACGAGCAGTACTTC
CASSLVQGSYEQYF
>.|TRBV7-8|.|TRBJ2-3
TGTGCCAGCAGCCCCCTCTCCGTTAGCGGCACAGATACGCAGTATTTT
CASSPLSVSGTDTQYF
>.|TRBV11-2|.|TRBJ2-7
TGTGCCAGCAGCTTCGCGATTACCTACGAGCAGTACTTC
CASSFAITYEQYF
>.|TRBV19|.|TRBJ1-2
TGTGCCAGTAGTGTCCAGAATCCCTATGGCTACACCTTC
CASSVQNPYGYTF
>.|TRBV6-5|TRBD2|TRBJ2-1
TGTGCCAGCAGGGAAACTAGCGGGGGGAAGCAGTTCTTC
CASRETSGGKQFF
>.|TRBV6-1|.|TRBJ2-1
TGTGCCACCACGGCGTCCGGGAATAATGAGCAGTTCTTC
CATTASGNNEQFF
>.|TRBV29-1|TRBD2|TRBJ2-1
TGCAGCGCTGAGGGACTAGCGGGAGTCCGGGAGCAGTTCTTC
CSAEGLAGVREQFF
>.|TRBV2|TRBD1|TRBJ2-7
TGTGCCAGCACCACACTGGGCCCCCAGGGGGACTCCTACGAGCAGTACTTC
CASTTLGPQGDSYEQYF
>few|TRBV28|.|TRBJ1-1
TGTGCCAGCATTAAAACCCCCCGGGGGGCGGACACTGAAGCTTTCTTT
CASIKTPRGADTEAFF
>.|TRBV7-8|.|TRBJ2-7
TGTGCCAGCAGCTTAGCCCAAGGGCCGACAGTCTACGAGCAGTACTTC
CASSLAQGPTVYEQYF
>.|TRBV15|TRBD1|TRBJ2-3
TGTGCCACCAGCAGATCAGGGACAGAACCAGCAGATACGCAGTATTTT
CATSRSGTEPADTQYF
>.|TRBV5-1|.|TRBJ1-1
TGCGCCAGCAGCTTTGGGACTGGGAACACTGAAGCTTTCTTT
CASSFGTGNTEAFF
>few|TRBV5-1|.|TRBJ1-6
TGCGCCAGCAGCTCAACAGATAATTCACCCCTCCACTTT
CASSSTDNSPLHF
>.|TRBV5-1|TRBD2|TRBJ2-1
TGCGCCAGCAGCACCTCCGGGACTAATTTTAGCTCCTACAATGAGCAGTTCTTC
CASSTSGTNFSSYNEQFF
>.|TRBV19|.|TRBJ1-5
TGTGCCAGTAGTATATACCGGGATCAGCCCCAGCATTTT
CASSIYRDQPQHF
>.|TRBV7-6|TRBD1|TRBJ2-7
TGTGCCAGCAGCCTAGCTTTGGGACAGGTCTACGAGCAGTACTTC
CASSLALGQVYEQYF
>.|TRBV18|TRBD1|TRBJ1-1
TGTGCCAGCTCACCCGTCGGGGGACAGGGAGATTGGTACACTGAAGCTTTCTTT
CASSPVGGQGDWYTEAFF
>.|TRBV11-3|.|TRBJ2-3
TGTGCCAGCAGCAAACAGGACAGCACAGATACGCAGTATTTT
CASSKQDSTDTQYF
>.|TRBV11-2|.|TRBJ2-2
TGTGCCAGCAGCTTAAGGGAGGGGGCGAACACCGGGGAGCTGTTTTTT
CASSLREGANTGELFF
>.|TRBV5-6|.|TRBJ2-7
TGTGCCAGCAGCTTGGAAGCAGGGCACGAGCAGTACTTC
CASSLEAGHEQYF
>.|TRBV5-1|.|TRBJ2-3
TGCGCCAGCAGCTTGGAGCGGCTGTTTGATACGCAGTATTTT
CASSLERLFDTQYF
>.|TRBV10-3|TRBD1|TRBJ1-3
TGTGCCATCAGAGAAACAGGGGACTCTGGAAACACCATATATTTT
CAIRETGDSGNTIYF
>.|TRBV19|TRBD1|TRBJ1-5
TGTGCCAGTAGTCATATTACAGGGGGACAGCCCCAGCATTTT
CASSHITGGQPQHF
>.|TRBV19|.|TRBJ2-7
TGTGCCAGTAGTATTGACATTCGGTACGAGCAGTACTTC
CASSIDIRYEQYF
>few|TRBV7-6|TRBD2|TRBJ2-1
TGTGCCAGCAGCCGACTAGCGAGCTCCTACAATGAGCAGTTCTTC
CASSRLASSYNEQFF
>.|TRBV6-5|.|TRBJ2-3
TGTGCCAGCAGTACTGGACTGGGCACAGATACGCAGTATTTT
CASSTGLGTDTQYF
>.|TRBV9|TRBD2|TRBJ2-7
TGTGCCAGCAGCGTAGGAGGGCTAGCGGGGGACGAGCAGTACTTC
CASSVGGLAGDEQYF
>.|TRBV15|TRBD2|TRBJ2-1
TGTGCCACCAGCAGAGAGCGGGGGGGCCTAAAGTTCTTC
CATSRERGGLKFF
>once|TRBV9|.|TRBJ2-2
TGTGCCAGCAGCGTAAGATTTCGGGGAGGTAACACCGGGGAGCTGTTTTTT
CASSVRFRGGNTGELFF
>.|TRBV28|TRBD2|TRBJ2-1
TGTGCCAGCAGTTTCCCACGGGGGGGCGCCTACAATGAGCAGTTCTTC
CASSFPRGGAYNEQFF
>.|TRBV7-2|.|TRBJ1-4
TGTGCCAGCAATTGGGGGGGAACTAATGAAAAACTGTTTTTT
CASNWGGTNEKLFF